A selection of T cell receptor beta chains follows, all from one sample in a study of blood T cell repertoires in COVID-19. Clones were sequenced by immunoSEQ multiplex PCR, and TCRdb holds only the in-frame ones, with some missing. The repertoire holds 150,000 to 200,000 clones, with around 90% as singletons. Source material: peripheral blood. These receptors were taken from a human donor in a cohort sampled during active COVID-19. The CDR3 runs from the conserved cysteine through the conserved F or W. A D gene is named only where the DNA matches it firmly. Clone size is stated in some rows and not others, as once, few, many or a class when expanded.

TRBJ2-6 | TRBV12-3/TRBV12-4 | - | once | TGTGCCAGCAGTTTTCTGGGGGCCAACGTCCTGACTTTC | CASSFLGANVLTF
TRBJ2-5 | TRBV25-1 | - | once | TGTGCCAGCTCCGGTCGCTGGCAAGAGACCCAGTACTTC | CASSGRWQETQYF
TRBJ2-7 | TRBV7-2 | TRBD2 | - | TGTGCCAGCAGCCGCTTAGCGCGCGGGGGGTCCTACGAGCAGTACTTC | CASSRLARGGSYEQYF
TRBJ2-1 | TRBV19 | TRBD1 | - | TGTGCCAGTAGCCGACAGGACAGGGCGTACAATGAGCAGTTCTTC | CASSRQDRAYNEQFF
TRBJ2-7 | TRBV30 | TRBD2 | - | TGTGCCTGGAGTGTACCTGGACTAGCGGGAGTTTTCTCCAGCGACGAGCAGTACTTC | CAWSVPGLAGVFSSDEQYF
TRBJ2-7 | TRBV27 | TRBD2 | - | TGTGCCAGCAGCAAGACTAGCGGGGGCCCAAGCTCCTACGAGCAGTACTTC | CASSKTSGGPSSYEQYF
TRBJ2-5 | TRBV5-5 | TRBD1 | once | TGTGCCAGCAGCTCCGGGTGGGACAGGGGGCGAGAGACCCAGTACTTC | CASSSGWDRGRETQYF
TRBJ1-5 | TRBV2 | - | - | TGTGCCAGCAGTGAGGGGGCTTATAGCAATCAGCCCCAGCATTTT | CASSEGAYSNQPQHF
TRBJ2-2 | TRBV11-2 | - | - | TGTGCCAGCAGCTTAGATCGGGGTCTTGCCGGGGAGCTGTTTTTT | CASSLDRGLAGELFF
TRBJ1-1 | TRBV6-2/TRBV6-3 | - | - | TGTGCCAGCAGTTACTCGACTCTTGCTTACCTAAACACTGAAGCTTTCTTT | CASSYSTLAYLNTEAFF
TRBJ2-6 | TRBV9 | TRBD1 | few | TGTGCCAGCTCCTCGGGACAGCCCTACTCTGGGGCCAACGTCCTGACTTTC | CASSSGQPYSGANVLTF
TRBJ2-7 | TRBV7-2 | - | - | TGTGCCAGCAGCTTAGACGGGAGTGGCGACGAGCAGTACTTC | CASSLDGSGDEQYF
TRBJ2-1 | TRBV15 | - | many | TGTGCCACCAGCAGAGATAAAGCGAATCACGGGGTCAATGAGCAGTTCTTC | CATSRDKANHGVNEQFF
TRBJ1-5 | TRBV19 | TRBD1 | - | TGTGCCAGCCTATCGGGACAGGGTAACGGTCAGCCCCAGCATTTT | CASLSGQGNGQPQHF
TRBJ1-5 | TRBV7-2 | - | once | TGTGCCAGCAGCCTAGGACAGTACCAGCCCCAGCATTTT | CASSLGQYQPQHF
TRBJ2-7 | TRBV11-2 | TRBD2 | - | TGTGCCAGCAGCTTATTTAAGTCAGCGGGGAGCGCCTACGAGCAGTACTTC | CASSLFKSAGSAYEQYF
TRBJ1-1 | TRBV2 | - | - | TGTGCCAGCAGTGAAATCCAGGGGCCGTACACTGAAGCTTTCTTT | CASSEIQGPYTEAFF
TRBJ2-7 | TRBV6-5 | TRBD1 | - | TGTGCCAGCAGCCCCGGGACAGGGCCCTACGAGCAGTACTTC | CASSPGTGPYEQYF